This T cell receptor beta chain stems from a study of regulatory T cells in long-lasting Graves disease. This CDR3 spans 14 amino acids. Germline V lookup: CDR1 GTSNPN, CDR2 SVGIG (reference sequence). V was trimmed by 2 bases and J by 7 bases, leaving 14 bases between them. The sample holds a few counts of this clonotype. The antigen is not known. As for time point: newly diagnosed GD, antithyroid drugs for less than 3 months. From PBMCs, RNA was extracted and then used to make the TCR library. Study-level points and caveats: Newly diagnosed patients had higher TCR diversity than persistent Graves' patients did. Fewer public clonotypes were shared by new patients (roughly 910) than by persistent patients (2,741). Persistent disease exhibited a predilection for TRBV28, TRBJ1-2 and TRBJ2-5.

HTBI primers from iRepertoire and Arm-PCR of CDR3 regions yielded the TCR beta libraries. TCRdb re-called the multiplex PCR reads with MiXCR, one entry per CDR3 protein. The data show 550,000 to 700,000 distinct CDR3 sequences, about 16% seen once. The data also belong to a second study, concerning T cells in Graves' hyperthyroidism and ophthalmopathy. That paper states: The TCR CDR3 was amplified in a first-round RT-PCR using the HTBI primer set.

The sample in question was peripheral blood mononuclear cells (PBMCs), obtained at new diagnosis, from a patient treated with antithyroid drugs. This chain joins TRBV30 and TRBJ1-4; no clear D gene. The sequence was obtained from a man between 18 and 35 years old with Graves disease. CDR3 nucleotides: TGTGCCTGGAGTCCCCGGGGAATAGGTGAAAAACTGTTTTTT. Its translation: CAWSPRGIGEKLFF.